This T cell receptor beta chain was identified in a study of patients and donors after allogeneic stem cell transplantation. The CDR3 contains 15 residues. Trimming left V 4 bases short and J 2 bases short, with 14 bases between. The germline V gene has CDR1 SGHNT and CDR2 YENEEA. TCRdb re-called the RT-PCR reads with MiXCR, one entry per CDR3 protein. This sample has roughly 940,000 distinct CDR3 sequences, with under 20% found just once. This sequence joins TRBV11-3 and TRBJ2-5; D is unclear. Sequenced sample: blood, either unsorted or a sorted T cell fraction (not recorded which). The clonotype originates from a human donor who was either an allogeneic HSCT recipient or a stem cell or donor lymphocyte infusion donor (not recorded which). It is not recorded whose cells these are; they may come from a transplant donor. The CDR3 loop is CASSSRATKQETQYF. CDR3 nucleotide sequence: TGTGCCAGCAGCTCCCGGGCTACTAAACAAGAGACCCAGTACTTC.